A selection of T cell receptor beta chains follows, all from one sample in a study of T cell responses to AZD1222 COVID-19 vaccine. Only in-frame clones appear in the TCRdb table, and some are missing; sequencing was by immunoSEQ multiplex PCR. The sample yields 150,000 to 200,000 clones, 91% seen once. The sequencing here drew on peripheral blood, taken 28 days after the second AZD1222 dose. The receptors derive from an adult who received the AZD1222 COVID-19 vaccine. Each CDR3 is given without its conserved first and last residue.

cdr3_aa: ASRQTGGKAGANVLT
j_call: TRBJ2-6
v_call: TRBV27

cdr3_aa: ASSPLSRDGYT
j_call: TRBJ1-2
v_call: TRBV7-9

cdr3_aa: ASSLGLRYEQY
j_call: TRBJ2-7
v_call: TRBV27

cdr3_aa: ASSHGLGDTEAF
j_call: TRBJ1-1
v_call: TRBV7-3

cdr3_aa: ASSLGVQQPQH
j_call: TRBJ1-5
v_call: TRBV11-2

cdr3_aa: ASSFTRTDTQY
j_call: TRBJ2-3
v_call: TRBV11-3

cdr3_aa: ASSSRPTGENIQY
j_call: TRBJ2-4
v_call: TRBV27

cdr3_aa: ASRKGLAIREGAYEQY
j_call: TRBJ2-7
v_call: TRBV21-1

cdr3_aa: AIRKSAAGNQPQH
j_call: TRBJ1-5
v_call: TRBV10-3

cdr3_aa: ASTFRTGESGYT
j_call: TRBJ1-2
v_call: TRBV6-5

cdr3_aa: ASSHLEAF
j_call: TRBJ1-1
v_call: TRBV2

cdr3_aa: ASSPLISRRSYNEQF
j_call: TRBJ2-1
v_call: TRBV7-9

cdr3_aa: ASSLEEWQGPNQPQH
j_call: TRBJ1-5
v_call: TRBV7-6

cdr3_aa: ASSQPGQPSRSSYNEQF
j_call: TRBJ2-1
v_call: TRBV4-1

cdr3_aa: ASSDRGNYGYT
j_call: TRBJ1-2
v_call: TRBV2

cdr3_aa: ASSLGEGETQY
j_call: TRBJ2-5
v_call: TRBV12-3/TRBV12-4

cdr3_aa: ASSRLPYEQY
j_call: TRBJ2-7
v_call: TRBV27

cdr3_aa: ASSFRGPKHEQY
j_call: TRBJ2-7
v_call: TRBV7-9

cdr3_aa: ASSRSPSYEQY
j_call: TRBJ2-7
v_call: TRBV27

cdr3_aa: ASTWEGYTEAF
j_call: TRBJ1-1
v_call: TRBV2

cdr3_aa: ASSFGSGNYEQY
j_call: TRBJ2-7
v_call: TRBV27

cdr3_aa: ASSNHRDYEQY
j_call: TRBJ2-7
v_call: TRBV21-1

cdr3_aa: ASSFEGNYGYT
j_call: TRBJ1-2
v_call: TRBV6-2/TRBV6-3